The T cell receptor beta chain under discussion was sequenced for a study of identical twins. Regarding the study as a whole: High-abundance cord blood beta clonotypes had fewer insertions; memory repertoires showed none.

This clonotype has ten or more counts. Its matching antigen is unknown. Template switching created a universal primer site, and the cDNA included unique molecular identifiers. TCRdb reprocessed the 5' RACE reads via MiXCR and lists one record per CDR3 protein. The data show 400,000 or so distinct CDR3 sequences, about 9% seen once. Sequenced material: naive T cells sorted from blood. The TCR comes from a woman aged 45-65 years in good health.

The CDR3 DNA follows: TGCAGCGCAACCACAGGGGCCCAAGGGAGTTCACCCCTCCACTTT. This gives the protein CSATTGAQGSSPLHF. V usage is TRBV29-1 and J usage is TRBJ1-6; 7 nucleotides agree with TRBD1. The CDR3 covers 15 residues. V shed 7 bases, J shed 9 bases, and the junction held 15 bases outside the gene matches. The germline gives CDR1 SQVTM, CDR2 ANQGSEA. Combining the CDR3 with reference TRBV29-1 and TRBJ1-6 gives the whole variable domain SAVISQKPSRDICQRGTSLTIQCQVDSQVTMMFWYRQQPGQSLTLIATANQGSEATYESGFVIDKFPISRPNLTFSTLTVSNMSPEDSSIYLCSATTGAQGSSPLHFGNGTRLTVT.